The source of this T cell receptor (beta chain) is a study of OX40 agonist ivuxolimab in advanced cancers. With regard to the full study: Ivuxolimab was a fully human IgG2 agonistic monoclonal antibody targeting the costimulatory receptor OX40 (CD134). Intravenous ivuxolimab was administered to patients every 2 weeks at six dose levels: 0.01, 0.1, 0.3, 1.5, 3 and 10 mg/kg. Three dose-escalation patients achieved partial responses, one with hepatocellular carcinoma and two with cutaneous melanoma. The monotherapy dose-escalation portion (N = 52 patients) of the phase I ivuxolimab trial is reported in the paper. Peripheral TCRbeta sequencing was intended to test whether TCR sequence diversity was altered and clonal T-cell expansion was caused by ivuxolimab. Among the 52 dose-escalation patients, approximately 20 had hepatocellular carcinoma, about 15 melanoma, 9 renal cell carcinoma and 9 head and neck cancer. Prior anti-PD-1, anti-PD-L1 or anti-CTLA-4 therapy was permitted, and roughly two fifths of dose-escalation patients had received checkpoint inhibitors. The dose-escalation cohort was over 70% male with a mean age of approximately 60 years, ranging from roughly 20 to 80.

Genomic DNA was extracted from sorted cells for sequencing of the TCRbeta CDR3 region. The immunoSEQ Assay was used to sequence the TCRbeta CDR3 regions. TCRdb retrieved this table from immuneACCESS and kept in-frame rearrangements only. Not all clones are present; in checked studies, unresolved V genes account for under half, and no reason is known for the remainder. A total of about 94,000 clones appear in this sample, about nine tenths of them only once. The top ten clonotypes cover approximately 0.29% of the sample. Patients with a history of autoimmune disease or receiving systemic immunosuppression were excluded from the trial. Peripheral blood for TCR sequencing was drawn from every dose cohort at baseline, at cycle 4 day 1 and at cycle 7 day 1. The samples were drawn from a first-in-human, open-label, multicenter phase I dose-escalation trial of ivuxolimab. The trial enrolled adults with locally advanced or metastatic head and neck squamous cell, hepatocellular, melanoma or renal cell carcinoma. Before TCR sequencing, CD4+ T cells and CD8+ T cells from peripheral blood were sorted into separate populations.

What the authors observed across the whole study: At doses from 0.1 to 3.0 mg/kg, clonal expansion was seen in both CD4+ and CD8+ blood T cells between baseline and week 6. In partial responders in the 0.1-3.0 mg/kg groups, normalized peripheral clonal expansion was found to be among the lowest, especially among CD8+ T cells. Antigen specificity was not determined for the clonally expanded peripheral T cells. Low levels of normalized T-cell clonal expansion were also seen in some patients who did not respond. After ivuxolimab, more expanded clones were found on average in CD8+ T cells than in CD4+ T cells.

Details on this clone: Its antigen target is currently unknown. The input lacks base qualities; no much larger clone sits a single base away.

The specimen was CD4+ or CD8+ T cells sorted from blood, collected in a trial of the OX40 agonist ivuxolimab. This clonotype was obtained from an adult with an advanced solid tumor such as melanoma, head and neck, liver or kidney cancer.

The nucleotide sequence is given as TGCGCCAGCAGCCCAGATGGTCTGAACACTGAAGCTTTCTTT. Translated, this is CASSPDGLNTEAFF. Recombination joined TRBV5-1 with TRBJ1-1; confidence is insufficient to name the D gene. Relative to germline, V is 4 bases shorter and J is 0 bases shorter, with 10 bases between their ends. CDR1 and CDR2 are read off the germline V gene as SGHRS and YFSETQ. CDR3 length: 14 amino acids, cysteine to phenylalanine. The retained sequence is limited to the CDR3, 42 bases, with the frame set at the first base.